This T cell receptor beta chain was obtained from a study of cytomegalovirus exposure and HLA in healthy donors. Study-wide results and limits: As confirmed in vitro, a few CMV-associated chains were specific for CMV antigens.

On this clone: What it binds is unknown.

Assay: immunoSEQ multiplex PCR; the TCRdb copy retains only in-frame clones and omits some. The data hold about 88,000 clones, with about 96% observed a single time. This receptor was taken from a man younger than 30 in good health and CMV-seronegative. Sequencing was performed on PBMCs.

CDR3: CASSSLAGELFF. The CDR3 coding sequence is TGTGCCAGCAGCTCCCTAGCGGGGGAGCTGTTTTTT. The gene calls are TRBV7-3 and TRBJ2-2, with D possibly matching TRBD2 (6 bases). The CDR3 consists of 12 residues. V was cut by 4 bases and J by 8 bases, with 8 bases left in between. CDR1 and CDR2 (germline): SGHTA, FQGTGA. Together with reference TRBV7-3 and TRBJ2-2, the CDR3 gives the full variable domain: GAGVSQTPSNKVTEKGKYVELRCDPISGHTALYWYRQSLGQGPEFLIYFQGTGAADDSGLPNDRFFAVRPEGSVSTLKIQRTERGDSAVYLCASSSLAGELFFGEGSRLTVL.